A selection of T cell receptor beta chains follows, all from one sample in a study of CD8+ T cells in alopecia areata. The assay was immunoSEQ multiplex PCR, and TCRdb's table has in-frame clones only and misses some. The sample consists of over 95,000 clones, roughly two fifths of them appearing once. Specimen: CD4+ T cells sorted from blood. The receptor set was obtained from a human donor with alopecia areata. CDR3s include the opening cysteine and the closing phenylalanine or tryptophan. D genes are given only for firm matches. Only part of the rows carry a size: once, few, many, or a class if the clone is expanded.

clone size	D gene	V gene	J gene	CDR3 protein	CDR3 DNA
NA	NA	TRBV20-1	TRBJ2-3	CSAPRLDTQYF	TGCAGTGCCCCGAGGCTGGATACGCAGTATTTT
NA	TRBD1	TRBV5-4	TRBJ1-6	CASSADRGKGSPLHF	TGTGCCAGCAGCGCCGACAGGGGGAAGGGTTCACCCCTCCACTTT
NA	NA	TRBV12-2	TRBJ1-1	CASRLEARNTEAFF	TGTGCAAGTCGCTTAGAGGCCAGAAACACTGAAGCTTTCTTT
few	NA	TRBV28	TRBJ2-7	CASSVTPARTYEQYF	TGTGCCAGCAGCGTGACTCCAGCAAGGACCTACGAGCAGTACTTC
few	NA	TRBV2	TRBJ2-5	CASILRGARTQYF	TGTGCCAGCATTCTCCGGGGAGCCCGTACCCAGTACTTC
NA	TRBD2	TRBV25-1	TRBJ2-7	CASSREDEQYF	TGTGCCAGCAGCCGGGAGGACGAGCAGTACTTC
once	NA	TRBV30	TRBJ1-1	CAWSVWMNTEAFF	TGTGCCTGGAGTGTATGGATGAACACTGAAGCTTTCTTT
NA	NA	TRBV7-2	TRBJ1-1	CASSYNRDTEAFF	TGTGCCAGCAGCTACAACAGGGATACTGAAGCTTTCTTT
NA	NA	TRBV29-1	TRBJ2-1	CSGRNYNEQFF	TGCAGCGGGCGGAACTACAATGAGCAGTTCTTC
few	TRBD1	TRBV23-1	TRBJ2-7	CASSPSPTGGTSYEQYF	TGCGCCAGCAGTCCGTCCCCCACAGGGGGGACCTCCTACGAGCAGTACTTC
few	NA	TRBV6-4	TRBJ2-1	CASSSGTFSYNEQFF	TGTGCCAGCAGCTCGGGGACTTTCTCCTACAATGAGCAGTTCTTC
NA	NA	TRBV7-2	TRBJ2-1	CASSSYMGSYNEQFF	TGTGCCAGCAGCTCCTACATGGGCTCCTACAATGAGCAGTTCTTC
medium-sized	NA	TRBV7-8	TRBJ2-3	CASSLALLDTQYF	TGTGCCAGCAGCTTAGCGCTGCTGGATACGCAGTATTTT